Below are 6 T cell receptor beta chains sequenced from a single sample in a study of technical replicates of blood from a handful of donors. This table comes from immunoSEQ multiplex PCR, and its TCRdb copy is limited to in-frame clones, with some not included. The sample comprises around 63,000 clones, 95% to 98% of which are singletons, and over 0.15% rests with the top ten. The sequenced sample consisted of T cells isolated from PBMCs. These receptors all stem from a human donor in good health.

This sequence joins TRBV6-5 and TRBJ2-3; D may be TRBD1 (6 bases). The CDR3 has 13 amino acids. Germline V gene lookup returns CDR1 MNHEY and CDR2 SVGAGI. V was trimmed by 2 bases and J by 4 bases, leaving 7 bases between them. The DNA for the CDR3 is TGTGCCAGCAGTTACCAGGGGTCAGATACGCAGTATTTT. Residues: CASSYQGSDTQYF.

The V and J genes are TRBV2 and TRBJ1-5; the match to TRBD1 covers 8 bases. Germline V lookup: CDR1 SNHLY, CDR2 FYNNEI. The CDR3 has 15 amino acids. The ends lost 2 bases at V and 6 bases at J; junction bases unmatched: 6. DNA of the CDR3: TGTGCCAGCAGTGAACAGGGGGCAGGGGGTCAGCCCCAGCATTTT. Residues: CASSEQGAGGQPQHF.

This chain links TRBV19 with TRBJ2-1; D uncertain. Per the germline V gene, CDR1 is LNHDA and CDR2 is SQIVND (reference sequence). The CDR3 loop spans 12 amino acids. V shed 2 bases and J shed 4 bases, with 3 bases lying between them. CDR3 protein: CASSIQYNEQFF. The CDR3 coding sequence is TGTGCCAGTAGTATACAGTACAATGAGCAGTTCTTC.

The rearrangement joins TRBV6-5 to TRBJ1-5, with 9 bases fitting TRBD1. Germline assignment: CDR1 MNHEY and CDR2 SVGAGI. This CDR3 comprises 15 residues. Trimming at V came to 2 bases and at J to 5 bases, leaving 4 bases not matched to a gene. CDR3 bases: TGTGCCAGCAGTTACGGACAGGGGAAGGATCAGCCCCAGCATTTT. It encodes CASSYGQGKDQPQHF.

The chain is built from TRBV5-1 and TRBJ2-3, with D unclear. CDR1 and CDR2 from the germline V gene are SGHRS and YFSETQ. The germline V and J ends were trimmed by 0 bases and 2 bases, with 16 bases remaining between them. The CDR3 extends over 17 amino acids. CDR3 amino acids: CASSLEAAVEHTDTQYF. The CDR3 DNA is TGCGCCAGCAGCTTGGAGGCCGCAGTGGAGCACACAGATACGCAGTATTTT. Together with reference TRBV5-1 and TRBJ2-3, the CDR3 gives the full variable domain: KAGVTQTPRYLIKTRGQQVTLSCSPISGHRSVSWYQQTPGQGLQFLFEYFSETQRNKGNFPGRFSGRQFSNSRSEMNVSTLELGDSALYLCASSLEAAVEHTDTQYFGPGTRLTVL.

This chain joins TRBV5-4 and TRBJ2-7, with D perhaps matching TRBD1 (6 bases). Germline V CDR1 and CDR2: SGHNT, YYREEE (reference sequence). V dropped 4 bases and J dropped 3 bases, with 14 bases sitting between them. This CDR3 has 14 amino acids. CDR3 coding DNA: TGTGCCAGCAGCGGGGGCAGGTCTATCTACGAGCAGTACTTC. It translates to CASSGGRSIYEQYF.